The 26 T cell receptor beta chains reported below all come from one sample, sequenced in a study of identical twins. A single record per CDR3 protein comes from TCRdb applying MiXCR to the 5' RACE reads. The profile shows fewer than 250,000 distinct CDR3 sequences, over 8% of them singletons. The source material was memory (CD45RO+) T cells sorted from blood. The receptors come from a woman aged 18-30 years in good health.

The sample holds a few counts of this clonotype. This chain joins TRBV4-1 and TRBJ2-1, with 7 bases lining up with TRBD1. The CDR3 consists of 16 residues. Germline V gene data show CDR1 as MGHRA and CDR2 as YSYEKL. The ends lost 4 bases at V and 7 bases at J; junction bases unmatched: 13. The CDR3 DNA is TGCGCCAGCAGCCTAGTTGACCGGGGACAGATTAATGAGCAGTTCTTC. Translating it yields CASSLVDRGQINEQFF.

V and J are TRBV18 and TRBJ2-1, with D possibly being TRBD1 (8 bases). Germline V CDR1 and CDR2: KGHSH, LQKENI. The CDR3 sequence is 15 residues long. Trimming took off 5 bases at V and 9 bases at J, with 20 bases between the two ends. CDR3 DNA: TGTGCCAGCTCATCCCAAGGACAGGGCGGGAGTGAGCAGTTCTTC. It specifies CASSSQGQGGSEQFF.

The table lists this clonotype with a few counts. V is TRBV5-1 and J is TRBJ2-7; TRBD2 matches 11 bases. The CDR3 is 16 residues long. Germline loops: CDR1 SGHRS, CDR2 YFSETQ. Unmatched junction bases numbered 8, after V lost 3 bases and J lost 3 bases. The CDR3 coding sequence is TGCGCCAGCAGCTCGACCCCCGGGACTAGCGGCTACGAGCAGTACTTC. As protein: CASSSTPGTSGYEQYF.

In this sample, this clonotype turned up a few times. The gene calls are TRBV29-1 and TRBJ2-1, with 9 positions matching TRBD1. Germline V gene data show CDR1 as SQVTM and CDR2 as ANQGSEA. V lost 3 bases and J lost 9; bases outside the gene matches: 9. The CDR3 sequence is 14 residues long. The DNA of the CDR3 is TGCAGCGTTGACCGGGACAGGGCTCGGAGTGAGCAGTTCTTC. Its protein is CSVDRDRARSEQFF.

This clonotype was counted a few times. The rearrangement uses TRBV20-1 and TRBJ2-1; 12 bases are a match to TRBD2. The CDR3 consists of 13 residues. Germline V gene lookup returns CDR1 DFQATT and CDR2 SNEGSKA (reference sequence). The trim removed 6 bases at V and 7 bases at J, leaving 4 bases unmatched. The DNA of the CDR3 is TGCAGTGCGAAGACTAGCGGGAGAAATGAGCAGTTCTTC. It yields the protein CSAKTSGRNEQFF.

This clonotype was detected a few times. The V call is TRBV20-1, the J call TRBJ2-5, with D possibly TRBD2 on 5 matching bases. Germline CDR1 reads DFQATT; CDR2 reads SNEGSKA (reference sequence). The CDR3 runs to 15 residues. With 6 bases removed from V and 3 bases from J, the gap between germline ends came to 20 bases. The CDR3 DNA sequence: TGCAGTGCGGGGAGTCAAGCGGCATATAAAGAGACCCAGTACTTC. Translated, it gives CSAGSQAAYKETQYF.

Here the CDR3 DNA reads TGTGCCAGCGGGCCAGCGGGTCAAGGGGATACGCAGTATTTT. Encoded protein: CASGPAGQGDTQYF. This chain links TRBV6-2 or TRBV6-3 with TRBJ2-3; tentative D call: TRBD2 (6 bases). Germline-derived CDR1 and CDR2 are MNHEY and SVGEGT. Deletions cut 8 bases from V and 6 bases from J, with 18 bases between. This CDR3 region has 14 residues.

The DNA for the CDR3 is TGTGCCAGCAGCTCAGTGGCTAGCGGGACATCCTACAATGAGCAGTTCTTC. Its translation is CASSSVASGTSYNEQFF. The V gene is TRBV7-9, the J gene TRBJ2-1, with TRBD2 matching 9 bases. Per the germline V gene, CDR1 is SEHNR and CDR2 is FQNEAQ (reference sequence). This CDR3 has 17 residues. The V segment lost 4 bases and the J segment 1 base; nucleotides outside the gene matches: 8.

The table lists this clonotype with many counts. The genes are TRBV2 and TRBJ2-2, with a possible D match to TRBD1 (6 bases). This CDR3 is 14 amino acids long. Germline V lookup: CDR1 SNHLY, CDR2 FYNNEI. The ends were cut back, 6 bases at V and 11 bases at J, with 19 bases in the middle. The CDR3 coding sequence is TGTGCCAGCAGCGGCTATCAGGGGTGGCAAGAGCTGTTTTTT. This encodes CASSGYQGWQELFF.

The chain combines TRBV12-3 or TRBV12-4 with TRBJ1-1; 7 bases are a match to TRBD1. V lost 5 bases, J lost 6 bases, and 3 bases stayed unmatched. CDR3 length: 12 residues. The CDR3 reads CASSQGEAEAFF. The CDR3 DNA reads TGTGCCAGCAGTCAGGGGGAGGCTGAAGCTTTCTTT.

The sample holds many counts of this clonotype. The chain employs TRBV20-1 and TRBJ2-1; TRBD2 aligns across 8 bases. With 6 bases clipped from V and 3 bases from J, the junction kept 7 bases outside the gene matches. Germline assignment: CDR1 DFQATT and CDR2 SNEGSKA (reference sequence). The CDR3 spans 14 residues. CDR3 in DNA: TGCAGTGCAGTACTAGCGGTAAACTACAATGAGCAGTTCTTC. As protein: CSAVLAVNYNEQFF.

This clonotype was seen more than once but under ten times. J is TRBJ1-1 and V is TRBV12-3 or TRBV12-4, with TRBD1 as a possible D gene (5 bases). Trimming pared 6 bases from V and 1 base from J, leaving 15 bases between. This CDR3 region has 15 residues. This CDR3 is CASRPGLRTNTEAFF. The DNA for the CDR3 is TGTGCCAGCAGACCAGGGCTTCGGACGAACACTGAAGCTTTCTTT.

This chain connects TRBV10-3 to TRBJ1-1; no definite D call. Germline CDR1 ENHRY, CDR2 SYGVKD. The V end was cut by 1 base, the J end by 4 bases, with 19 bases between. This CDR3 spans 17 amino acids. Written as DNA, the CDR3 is TGTGCCATCAGTGAGTACCGCCGACGGGAGGAAGTCACTGAAGCTTTCTTT. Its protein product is CAISEYRRREEVTEAFF.

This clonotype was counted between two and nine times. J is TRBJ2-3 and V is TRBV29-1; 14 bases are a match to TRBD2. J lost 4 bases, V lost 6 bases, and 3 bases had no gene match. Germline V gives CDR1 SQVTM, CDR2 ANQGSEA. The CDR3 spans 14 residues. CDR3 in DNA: TGCAGCGTGGGGGGACTAGCGGGGGCAGATACGCAGTATTTT. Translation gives CSVGGLAGADTQYF.

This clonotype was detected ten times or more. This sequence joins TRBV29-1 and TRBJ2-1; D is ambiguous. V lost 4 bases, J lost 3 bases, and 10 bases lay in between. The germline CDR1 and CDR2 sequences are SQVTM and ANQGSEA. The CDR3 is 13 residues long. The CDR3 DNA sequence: TGCAGCGTTGTGAGGCCCGACTACAATGAGCAGTTCTTC. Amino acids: CSVVRPDYNEQFF.

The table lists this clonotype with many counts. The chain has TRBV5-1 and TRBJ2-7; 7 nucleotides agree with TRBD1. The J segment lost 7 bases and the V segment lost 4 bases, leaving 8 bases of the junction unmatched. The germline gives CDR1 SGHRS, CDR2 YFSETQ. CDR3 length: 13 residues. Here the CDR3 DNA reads TGCGCCAGCAGCGGCTCACAGGGGACGGAGCAGTACTTC. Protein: CASSGSQGTEQYF.

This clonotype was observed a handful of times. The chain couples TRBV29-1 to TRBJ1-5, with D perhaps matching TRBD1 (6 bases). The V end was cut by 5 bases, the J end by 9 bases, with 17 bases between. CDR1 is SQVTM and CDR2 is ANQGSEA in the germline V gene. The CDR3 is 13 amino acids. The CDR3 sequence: CSVRTGGEGPQHF. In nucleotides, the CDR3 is TGCAGCGTTAGGACGGGGGGCGAAGGGCCCCAGCATTTT. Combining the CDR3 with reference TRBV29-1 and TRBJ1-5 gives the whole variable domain SAVISQKPSRDICQRGTSLTIQCQVDSQVTMMFWYRQQPGQSLTLIATANQGSEATYESGFVIDKFPISRPNLTFSTLTVSNMSPEDSSIYLCSVRTGGEGPQHFGDGTRLSIL.

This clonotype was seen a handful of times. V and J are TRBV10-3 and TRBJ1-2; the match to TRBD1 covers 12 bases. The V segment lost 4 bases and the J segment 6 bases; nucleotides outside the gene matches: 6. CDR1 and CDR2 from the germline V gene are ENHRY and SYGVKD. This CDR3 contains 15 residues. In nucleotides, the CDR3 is TGTGCCATCAGTGTTCCCGGGACAGGGGGCAATGGCTACACCTTC. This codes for CAISVPGTGGNGYTF.

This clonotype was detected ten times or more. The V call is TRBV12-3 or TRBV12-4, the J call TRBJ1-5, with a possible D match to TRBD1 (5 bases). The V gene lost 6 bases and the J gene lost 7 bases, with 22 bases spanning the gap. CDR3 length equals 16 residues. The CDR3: CASSPSLGVERQPQHF. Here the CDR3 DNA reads TGTGCCAGCAGCCCATCGTTGGGGGTCGAGCGGCAGCCCCAGCATTTT.

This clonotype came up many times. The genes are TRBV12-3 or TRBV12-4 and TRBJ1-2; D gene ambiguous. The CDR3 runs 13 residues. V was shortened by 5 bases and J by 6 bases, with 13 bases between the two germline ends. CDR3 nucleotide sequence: TGTGCCAGCAGTCCGGGCGAGTTAAATGGCTACACCTTC. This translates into CASSPGELNGYTF.

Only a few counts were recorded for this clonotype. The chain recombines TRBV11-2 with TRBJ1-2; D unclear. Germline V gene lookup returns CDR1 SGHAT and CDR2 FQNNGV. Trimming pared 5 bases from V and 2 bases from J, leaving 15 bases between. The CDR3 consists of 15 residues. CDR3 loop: CASSPGPTTNYGYTF. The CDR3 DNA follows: TGTGCCAGCAGCCCAGGACCGACAACCAACTATGGCTACACCTTC.

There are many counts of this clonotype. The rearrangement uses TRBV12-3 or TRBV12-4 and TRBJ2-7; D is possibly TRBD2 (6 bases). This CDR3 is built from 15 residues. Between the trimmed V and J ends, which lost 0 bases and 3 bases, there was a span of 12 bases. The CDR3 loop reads CASSLAFGRNYEQYF. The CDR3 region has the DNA TGTGCCAGCAGTTTAGCTTTCGGGAGAAACTACGAGCAGTACTTC.

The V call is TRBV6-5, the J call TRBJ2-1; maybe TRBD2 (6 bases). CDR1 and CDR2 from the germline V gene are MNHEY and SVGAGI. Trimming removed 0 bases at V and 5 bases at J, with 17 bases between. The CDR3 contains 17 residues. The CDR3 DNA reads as TGTGCCAGCAGTTACTCGGCGGGAAGACTTTTTAACAATGAGCAGTTCTTC. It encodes CASSYSAGRLFNNEQFF.

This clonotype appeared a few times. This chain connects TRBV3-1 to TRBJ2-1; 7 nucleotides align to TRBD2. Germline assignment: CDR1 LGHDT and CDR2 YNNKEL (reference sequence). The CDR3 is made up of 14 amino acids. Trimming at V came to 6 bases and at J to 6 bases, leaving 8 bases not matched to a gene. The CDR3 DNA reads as TGTGCCAGCAGGGGACTATGGGGCCTCAATGAGCAGTTCTTC. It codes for CASRGLWGLNEQFF.

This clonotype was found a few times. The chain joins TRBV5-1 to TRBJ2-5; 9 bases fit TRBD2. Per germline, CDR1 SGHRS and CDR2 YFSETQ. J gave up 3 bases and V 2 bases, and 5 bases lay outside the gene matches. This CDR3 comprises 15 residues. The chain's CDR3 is CASSFLRTSEETQYF. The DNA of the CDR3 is TGCGCCAGCAGCTTTCTCAGGACTAGCGAAGAGACCCAGTACTTC.

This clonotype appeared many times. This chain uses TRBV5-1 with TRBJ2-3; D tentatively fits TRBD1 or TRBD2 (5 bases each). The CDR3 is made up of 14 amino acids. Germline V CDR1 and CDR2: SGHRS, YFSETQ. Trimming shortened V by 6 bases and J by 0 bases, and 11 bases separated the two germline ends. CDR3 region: CASIRGASTDTQYF. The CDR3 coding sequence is TGCGCCAGCATAAGAGGGGCTAGCACAGATACGCAGTATTTT. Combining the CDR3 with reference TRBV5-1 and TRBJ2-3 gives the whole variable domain KAGVTQTPRYLIKTRGQQVTLSCSPISGHRSVSWYQQTPGQGLQFLFEYFSETQRNKGNFPGRFSGRQFSNSRSEMNVSTLELGDSALYLCASIRGASTDTQYFGPGTRLTVL.